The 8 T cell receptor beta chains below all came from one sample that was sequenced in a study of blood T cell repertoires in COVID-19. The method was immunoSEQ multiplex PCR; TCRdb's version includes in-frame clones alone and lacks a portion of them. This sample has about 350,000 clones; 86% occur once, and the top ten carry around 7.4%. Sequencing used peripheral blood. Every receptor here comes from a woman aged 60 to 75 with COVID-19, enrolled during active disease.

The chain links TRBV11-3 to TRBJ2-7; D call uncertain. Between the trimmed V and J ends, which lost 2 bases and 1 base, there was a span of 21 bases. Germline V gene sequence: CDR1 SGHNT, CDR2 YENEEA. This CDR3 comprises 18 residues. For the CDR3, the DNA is TGTGCCAGCAGCTTAAGGCTCTGTTGGCGGCACCTTTCCTACGAGCAGTACTTC. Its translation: CASSLRLCWRHLSYEQYF.

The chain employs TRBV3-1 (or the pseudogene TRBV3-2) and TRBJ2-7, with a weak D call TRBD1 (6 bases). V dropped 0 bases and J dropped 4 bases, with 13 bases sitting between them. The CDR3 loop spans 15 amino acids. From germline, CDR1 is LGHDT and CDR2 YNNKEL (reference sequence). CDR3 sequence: CASSQDPDSLYEQYF. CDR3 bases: TGTGCCAGCAGCCAAGATCCGGACAGTCTGTACGAGCAGTACTTC.

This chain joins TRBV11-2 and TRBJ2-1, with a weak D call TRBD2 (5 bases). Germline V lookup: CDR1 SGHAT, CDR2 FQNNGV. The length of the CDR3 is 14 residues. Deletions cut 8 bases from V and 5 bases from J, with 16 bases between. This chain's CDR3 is CASGGAGGNNEQFF. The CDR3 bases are TGTGCCAGCGGAGGTGCGGGCGGAAACAATGAGCAGTTCTTC.

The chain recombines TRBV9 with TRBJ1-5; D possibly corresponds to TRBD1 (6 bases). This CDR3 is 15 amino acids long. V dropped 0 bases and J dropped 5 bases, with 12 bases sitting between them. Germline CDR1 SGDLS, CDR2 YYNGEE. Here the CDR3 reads CASSVGGGLDQPQHF. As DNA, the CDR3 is TGTGCCAGCAGCGTAGGCGGGGGGCTGGATCAGCCCCAGCATTTT.

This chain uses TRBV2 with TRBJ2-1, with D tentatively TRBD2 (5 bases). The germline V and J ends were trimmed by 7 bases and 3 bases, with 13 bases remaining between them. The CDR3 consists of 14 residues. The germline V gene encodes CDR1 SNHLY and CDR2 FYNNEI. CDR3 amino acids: CASTLSGNYNEQFF. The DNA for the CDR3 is TGTGCCAGCACTTTAAGCGGAAACTACAATGAGCAGTTCTTC.

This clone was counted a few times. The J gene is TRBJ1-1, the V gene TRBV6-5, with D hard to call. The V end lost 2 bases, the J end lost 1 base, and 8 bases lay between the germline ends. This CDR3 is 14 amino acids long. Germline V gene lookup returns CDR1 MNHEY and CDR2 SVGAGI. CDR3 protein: CASSYTAGNTEAFF. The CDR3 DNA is TGTGCCAGCAGTTACACTGCAGGGAACACTGAAGCTTTCTTT.

In nucleotides, the CDR3 is TGTGCCAGCAGCTTACTGGGAGGAGACTGGCGAGGCAATCAGCCCCAGCATTTT. Its protein is CASSLLGGDWRGNQPQHF. The chain uses TRBV7-8 and TRBJ1-5; D is unresolved. CDR1 SGHVS and CDR2 FQNEAQ come from the germline V gene. CDR3 size: 18 residues. With 2 bases removed from V and 2 bases from J, the gap between germline ends came to 19 bases.

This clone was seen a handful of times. This chain's CDR3 is CATRREPHTPQHF. The CDR3 DNA sequence: TGTGCCACCCGTCGGGAGCCCCATACGCCCCAGCATTTT. The chain recombines TRBV15 with TRBJ1-5; D not resolved. The CDR3 has 13 residues. Trimming removed 8 bases at V and 9 bases at J, with 17 bases between. CDR1 LNHNV and CDR2 YYDKDF come from the germline V gene (reference sequence).